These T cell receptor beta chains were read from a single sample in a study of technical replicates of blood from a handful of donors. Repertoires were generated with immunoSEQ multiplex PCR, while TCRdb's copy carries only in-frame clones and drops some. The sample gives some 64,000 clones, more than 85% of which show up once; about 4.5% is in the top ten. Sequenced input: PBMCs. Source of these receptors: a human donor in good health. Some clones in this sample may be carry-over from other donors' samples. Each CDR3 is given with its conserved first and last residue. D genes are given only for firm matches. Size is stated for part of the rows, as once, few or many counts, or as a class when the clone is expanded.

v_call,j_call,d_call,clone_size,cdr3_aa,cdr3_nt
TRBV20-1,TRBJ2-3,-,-,CSARASDTQYF,TGCAGTGCTAGAGCTTCGGATACGCAGTATTTT
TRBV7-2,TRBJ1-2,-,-,CASSLGSHYGYTF,TGTGCCAGCAGCTTAGGGAGCCACTATGGCTACACCTTC
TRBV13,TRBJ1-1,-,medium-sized,CASSLEGEATGEEAFF,TGTGCCAGCAGCTTAGAAGGAGAGGCAACGGGGGAGGAGGCTTTCTTT
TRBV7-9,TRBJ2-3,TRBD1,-,CASSSGGDTQYF,TGTGCCAGCAGCTCAGGGGGAGATACGCAGTATTTT
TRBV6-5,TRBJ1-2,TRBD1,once,CASRRDSHYGYTF,TGTGCCAGCAGGCGGGACAGCCACTATGGCTACACCTTC
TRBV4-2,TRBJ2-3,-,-,CASSQDEGGLSTDTQYF,TGTGCCAGCAGCCAAGATGAGGGGGGGCTGAGCACAGATACGCAGTATTTT
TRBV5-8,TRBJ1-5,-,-,CASSFQGSGNQPQHF,TGTGCCAGCAGCTTTCAGGGGAGCGGCAATCAGCCCCAGCATTTT
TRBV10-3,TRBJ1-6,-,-,CAIRDSLTPLHF,TGTGCCATCAGGGACAGTTTAACACCCCTCCACTTT
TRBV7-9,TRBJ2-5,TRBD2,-,CASSATGTSGSKETQYF,TGTGCCAGCAGCGCGACCGGGACTAGCGGGAGTAAAGAGACCCAGTACTTC
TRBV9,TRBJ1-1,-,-,CASSVVIQGEAFF,TGTGCCAGCAGCGTAGTAATCCAGGGGGAAGCTTTCTTT
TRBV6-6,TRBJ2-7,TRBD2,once,CASRTGTTSYEQYF,TGTGCCAGCAGGACCGGGACTACCTCCTACGAGCAGTACTTC
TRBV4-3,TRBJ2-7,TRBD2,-,CASSQDVLGLAGVGQYF,TGCGCCAGCAGCCAAGACGTTCTGGGACTAGCGGGAGTTGGGCAGTACTTC
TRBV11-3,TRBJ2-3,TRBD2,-,CASSSAREADTQYF,TGTGCCAGCAGCTCAGCCCGGGAGGCAGATACGCAGTATTTT
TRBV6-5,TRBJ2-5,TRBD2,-,CASSYASGQETQYF,TGTGCCAGCAGTTACGCTAGCGGCCAAGAGACCCAGTACTTC
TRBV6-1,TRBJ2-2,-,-,CASSRADTGELFF,TGTGCCAGCAGCAGGGCCGACACCGGGGAGCTGTTTTTT
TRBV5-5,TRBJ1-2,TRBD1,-,CASSQDRDYGYTF,TGTGCCAGCAGCCAGGACAGGGACTATGGCTACACCTTC
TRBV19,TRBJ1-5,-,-,CASSGTPDSNQPQHF,TGTGCCAGTTCCGGGACTCCAGATAGCAATCAGCCCCAGCATTTT
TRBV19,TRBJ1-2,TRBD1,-,CASSPGQGAPLKGYTF,TGTGCCAGTAGTCCAGGCCAGGGGGCTCCTTTAAAGGGCTACACCTTC
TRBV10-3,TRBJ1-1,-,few,CAITEDASNTEAFF,TGTGCCATCACGGAGGACGCGTCGAACACTGAAGCTTTCTTT
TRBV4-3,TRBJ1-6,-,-,CASSQEGTGMSPLHF,TGCGCCAGCAGCCAAGAAGGCACAGGGATGTCACCCCTCCACTTT
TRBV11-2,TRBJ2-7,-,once,CASSLQGTHEQYF,TGTGCCAGCAGCTTACAGGGTACCCACGAGCAGTACTTC
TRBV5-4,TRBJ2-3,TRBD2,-,CASSLASGRASFTDTQYF,TGTGCCAGCAGCTTGGCTAGCGGGAGGGCGTCTTTCACAGATACGCAGTATTTT
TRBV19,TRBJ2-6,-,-,CASSILTGTGANVLTF,TGTGCCAGTAGTATCCTCACGGGGACTGGGGCCAACGTCCTGACTTTC
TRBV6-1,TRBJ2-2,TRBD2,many,CASSERTRGMVAGGFGTGELFF,TGTGCCAGCAGTGAACGGACGAGGGGGATGGTAGCGGGGGGGTTTGGGACCGGGGAGCTGTTTTTT
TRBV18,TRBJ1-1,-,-,CASSEYRGNTEAFF,TGTGCCAGCTCCGAGTATCGAGGAAACACTGAAGCTTTCTTT
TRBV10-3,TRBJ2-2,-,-,CATQGGGRIGELFF,TGTGCCACTCAAGGAGGGGGCCGGATCGGGGAGCTGTTTTTT
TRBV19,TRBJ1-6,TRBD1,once,CASPGQIVYNSPLHF,TGTGCCTCACCGGGACAGATAGTCTATAATTCACCCCTCCACTTT
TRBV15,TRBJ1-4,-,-,CATSSGATNEKLFF,TGTGCCACCAGCAGCGGGGCAACTAATGAAAAACTGTTTTTT
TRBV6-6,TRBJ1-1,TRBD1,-,CASSDDRVLTTEAFF,TGTGCCAGCAGCGACGACAGGGTATTAACCACTGAAGCTTTCTTT
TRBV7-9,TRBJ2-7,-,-,CASSLGLPSFYEQYF,TGTGCCAGCAGCTTAGGACTACCATCGTTCTACGAGCAGTACTTC
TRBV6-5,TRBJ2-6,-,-,CASSSPVTNVLTF,TGTGCCAGCAGTTCTCCCGTCACTAACGTCCTGACTTTC
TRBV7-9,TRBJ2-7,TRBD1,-,CASSPGQDYEQYF,TGTGCCAGCAGCCCCGGACAGGACTACGAGCAGTACTTC
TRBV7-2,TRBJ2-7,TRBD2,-,CASSPHGGSKYEQYF,TGTGCCAGCAGCCCCCATGGCGGGAGTAAGTACGAGCAGTACTTC
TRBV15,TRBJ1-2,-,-,CATSRAQGLGLDGYTF,TGTGCCACCAGCAGAGCGCAGGGGTTGGGGCTGGATGGCTACACCTTC
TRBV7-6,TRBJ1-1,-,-,CASSLQDAFF,TGTGCCAGCAGCTTACAGGATGCTTTCTTT
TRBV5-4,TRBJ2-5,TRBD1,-,CASSIPGQTKETQYF,TGTGCCAGCAGCATACCGGGACAGACCAAAGAGACCCAGTACTTC
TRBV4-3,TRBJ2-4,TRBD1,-,CASSQDGTGGYIQYF,TGCGCCAGCAGCCAAGATGGGACAGGGGGTTATATTCAGTACTTC
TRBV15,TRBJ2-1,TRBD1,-,CATSGGQGDNEQFF,TGTGCCACCAGCGGGGGACAGGGCGACAATGAGCAGTTCTTC
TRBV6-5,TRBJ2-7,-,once,CASSYVQGIYEQYF,TGTGCCAGCAGTTACGTGCAGGGCATCTACGAGCAGTACTTC
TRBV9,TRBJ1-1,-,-,CASSVAIGGEAFF,TGTGCCAGCAGCGTGGCCATCGGGGGTGAAGCTTTCTTT
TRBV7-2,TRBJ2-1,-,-,CASSPPRAGGPWQFF,TGTGCCAGCAGCCCGCCACGGGCCGGGGGGCCGTGGCAGTTCTTC
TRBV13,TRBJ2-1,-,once,CASSLVPGGDNEQFF,TGTGCCAGCAGCTTAGTTCCTGGCGGGGACAATGAGCAGTTCTTC
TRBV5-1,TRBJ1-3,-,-,CASSPAGGGFVNTIYF,TGCGCCAGCAGCCCGGCCGGGGGGGGCTTTGTGAACACCATATATTTT
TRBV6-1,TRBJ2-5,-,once,CASKTRNQETQYF,TGTGCCAGCAAGACCAGGAACCAAGAGACCCAGTACTTC
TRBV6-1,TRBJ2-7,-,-,CASSGGLAYEQYF,TGTGCCAGCAGCGGGGGTTTGGCCTACGAGCAGTACTTC
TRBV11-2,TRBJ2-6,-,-,CASSFPGSGANVLTF,TGTGCCAGCAGCTTTCCGGGGTCGGGGGCCAACGTCCTGACTTTC
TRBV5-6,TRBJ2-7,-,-,CASSSRVPTYEQYF,TGTGCCAGCAGCTCGAGGGTCCCAACCTACGAGCAGTACTTC
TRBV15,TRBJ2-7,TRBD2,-,CATSTLRDGVAGGILRQYF,TGTGCCACCAGCACCCTCCGGGACGGGGTAGCGGGGGGGATTTTAAGGCAGTACTTC
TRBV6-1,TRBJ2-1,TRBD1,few,CASSEGQGAYNEQFF,TGTGCCAGCAGTGAAGGGCAGGGGGCTTACAATGAGCAGTTCTTC
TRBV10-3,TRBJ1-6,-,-,CASRTGSGSYNSPLHF,TGTGCCAGCCGGACGGGATCGGGCTCCTATAATTCACCCCTCCACTTT
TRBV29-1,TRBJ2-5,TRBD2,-,CSVVAGEETQYF,TGCAGCGTTGTTGCGGGGGAAGAGACCCAGTACTTC
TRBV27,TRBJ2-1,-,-,CASSFGHPGNEQFF,TGTGCCAGCAGTTTTGGTCATCCCGGCAATGAGCAGTTCTTC
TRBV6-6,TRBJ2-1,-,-,CASSPSGKTYNEQFF,TGTGCCAGCAGTCCCTCAGGGAAAACCTACAATGAGCAGTTCTTC
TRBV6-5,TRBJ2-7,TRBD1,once,CASSPGQGGEQYF,TGTGCCAGCAGTCCGGGACAGGGTGGCGAGCAGTACTTC
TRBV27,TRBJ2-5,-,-,CASSPRPQEAQYF,TGTGCCAGCAGTCCCCGGCCCCAGGAGGCCCAGTACTTC
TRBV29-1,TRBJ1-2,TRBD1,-,CSVPGQDGYGYTF,TGCAGCGTCCCGGGACAGGACGGCTATGGCTACACCTTC
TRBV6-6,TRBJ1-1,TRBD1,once,CASSYRTGVVGTEAFF,TGTGCCAGCAGTTATAGGACAGGGGTAGTCGGCACTGAAGCTTTCTTT
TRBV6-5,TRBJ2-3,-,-,CASRRTITDTQYF,TGTGCCAGCAGGCGGACTATCACAGATACGCAGTATTTT